The source of this T cell receptor (beta chain) is a study of human T cells and chemical hapten exposure (dated by TCRdb to the early 2020s). Some background on the complete study: For sensitization, 2% DPC in acetone was applied to a 2 cm by 2 cm area of upper inner arm skin. Patients additionally received weekly therapeutic DPC doses to the scalp throughout the roughly 25-week study period. Patch testing on the upper back used Finn chambers containing 0.01% DPC, with scoring done after 6 days according to International Contact Dermatitis Research Group standards. The patient cohort, mostly female, included alopecia areata with under or over 50% scalp involvement, alopecia totalis and alopecia universalis. Libraries were pooled for sequencing, and per-sample TCR yields varied mainly because of small differences in library volumes within the pool. The study tracked peripheral blood TCR repertoire changes in vivo during primary and secondary sensitization to the hapten diphenylcyclopropenone (DPC) in alopecia patients. Blood samples were taken from patients before sensitization (week 0) and at 2, 6 and about 24 weeks after DPC sensitization. Twenty-nine alopecia patients gave blood for TCR sequencing at one to four time points (pre-sensitization, 2, 6 and 24 weeks). Results and caveats for the whole study, not just this receptor: Repeated subsampling changed both the strength of the expansion versus patch-test correlation and the threshold at which that correlation became significant. Because all patients had alopecia, a presumed autoimmune disease, the immune response of the patients might differ from that of healthy individuals. Patch test score correlated positively with the number of PT1 expanded TCRs, reaching significance at thresholds 8, 16 and 32 but not at 4. Expanded TCRs formed significantly more large CDR3 similarity clusters than pre-sensitization or healthy control sets, consistent with antigen-driven responses. The number of TCRs above 1 in 1000 frequency did not change with DPC sensitization; there was no evidence of global repertoire structure alterations.

The cysteine opens and the phenylalanine closes a CDR3 of 15 amino acids. Only CDR3 DNA is held: 45 bases, read in frame from base 1. V and J lose 5 bases and 5 bases, and a span of 17 bases separates them. In the germline V gene (reference sequence), CDR1 corresponds to MNHEY and CDR2 to SMNVEV. The time point label, read with the paper, signifies: patch test 2, 6 weeks after DPC sensitization. Taken with the paper, the label for treatment or condition translates to: therapeutic diphenylcyclopropenone sensitization with weekly scalp DPC. At each patch-test visit, blood was drawn before the patch test was applied. Patients were eligible if aged 18 to 70, diagnosed with alopecia and judged suitable for DPC therapy, and pregnant patients were excluded. Total RNA was extracted from unfractionated whole blood collected in Tempus Blood RNA tubes. Worth noting for this clonotype: What antigen it recognizes has not been identified. There are no base qualities to consult, and no much larger clone falls within one base.

Receptor libraries were prepared by RACE. Sequencing was carried out with a NextSeq 500. During library preparation, unique molecular identifiers were attached to individual cDNA molecules so that TCRs could be counted quantitatively and reproducibly. From each blood RNA sample, both TCR alpha and TCR beta chains were sequenced. Per the original workflow: A median of around 100,000 TCRs per sample was observed, with a range of roughly 23,224 to 750,000. V, J and CDR3 annotation of the TCR reads was performed with the Decombinator software suite. Every sample was subsampled to the same number of TCRs (28,000) for the PS versus PT1 abundance plots. TCRs were defined as expanded if absent before sensitization and observed at least eight times at the 2-week time point. The raw public data were reprocessed by TCRdb itself: fastp quality trimming at Q25, MiXCR clonotype calling, in-frame beta chains only. CDR3 protein sequences are deduplicated, and each keeps its most common genes and DNA. V and J calls and clone size were set by TCRdb, not the authors. For this sample the table gives approximately 350,000 distinct CDR3 sequences, of which nearly 6.5% were detected only once. The ten largest clones take up about 5% of the sample.

Sequencing used whole blood, obtained in connection with sensitization to the hapten diphenylcyclopropenone (DPC). This clonotype originated in a woman younger than 35 with alopecia areata. Some clones in this sample may be carry-over from other donors' samples. The rearrangement joined TRBV27 to TRBJ2-3, and TRBD1 may be the D gene, going by 6 matching bases. The CDR3 amino acid sequence is: CASSPRLGQRDTQYF. At the DNA level, the sequence is TGTGCCAGCAGTCCCCGCCTCGGACAGCGAGATACGCAGTATTTT.